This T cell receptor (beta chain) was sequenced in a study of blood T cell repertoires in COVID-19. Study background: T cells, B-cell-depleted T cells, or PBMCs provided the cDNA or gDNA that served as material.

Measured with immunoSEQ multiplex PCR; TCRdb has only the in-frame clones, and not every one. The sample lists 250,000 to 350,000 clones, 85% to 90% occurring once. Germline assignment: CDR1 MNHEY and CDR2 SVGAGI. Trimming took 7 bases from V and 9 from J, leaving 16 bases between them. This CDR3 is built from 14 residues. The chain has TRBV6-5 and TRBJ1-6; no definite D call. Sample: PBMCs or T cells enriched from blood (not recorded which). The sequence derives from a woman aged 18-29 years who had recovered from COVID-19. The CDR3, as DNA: TGTGCCAGCACCCGTTCATCCTCCGGTTCACCCCTCCACTTT. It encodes CASTRSSSGSPLHF.